Shown below are 11 T cell receptor beta chains from a single sample sequenced in a study of cytomegalovirus exposure and HLA in healthy donors. A multiplex PCR was run with 60 Vbeta primers and 13 Jbeta primers. Sequencing was performed with immunoSEQ multiplex PCR; in TCRdb, only in-frame clones are kept and a portion is missing. The sample table includes approximately 50,000 clones. The source material was PBMCs. All receptors come from a male donor in good health and CMV-seronegative.

This chain joins TRBV9 and TRBJ2-3; D is unresolved. CDR1 and CDR2 from the germline V gene are SGDLS and YYNGEE. With 0 bases removed from V and 4 bases from J, the gap between germline ends came to 15 bases. The CDR3 loop spans 16 amino acids. CDR3 loop: CASSVGPGAISDTQYF. The CDR3 coding sequence is TGTGCCAGCAGCGTAGGTCCGGGTGCGATTTCAGATACGCAGTATTTT.

The genes are TRBV19 and TRBJ1-2; D is perhaps TRBD1 (6 bases). Germline lookup yields CDR1 LNHDA and CDR2 SQIVND (reference sequence). The CDR3 is 15 residues long. Between the trimmed V and J ends, which lost 7 bases and 2 bases, there was a span of 17 bases. CDR3: CASTAPGTTNYGYTF. CDR3 in DNA: TGTGCCAGTACTGCCCCCGGGACAACAAACTATGGCTACACCTTC.

This chain connects TRBV2 to TRBJ1-1; TRBD1 might be the D (6 bases). Trimming left V 6 bases short and J 7 bases short, with 9 bases between. This CDR3 region has 11 residues. Germline assignment: CDR1 SNHLY and CDR2 FYNNEI. This chain's CDR3 is CASSPGVEAFF. CDR3 sequence (DNA): TGTGCCAGCAGCCCAGGGGTTGAAGCTTTCTTT.

Concerning this clone itself: This sample includes further DNA sequences coding for the same CDR3. The CDR3 DNA reads TGTGCCAGCAGTTATGGCGGGAGTCAGCCCCAGCATTTT. Residues: CASSYGGSQPQHF. The J gene is TRBJ1-5, the V gene TRBV6-6; D ambiguous. V gave up 3 bases and J gave up 6 bases, with 9 bases separating them. Germline V gives CDR1 MNHNY, CDR2 SVGAGI (reference sequence). The CDR3 extends over 13 amino acids.

The V call is TRBV6-5, the J call TRBJ2-7; 9 nucleotides match TRBD1. J lost 5 bases, V lost 7 bases, and 9 bases had no gene match. The V gene's germline CDR1 is MNHEY and CDR2 SVGAGI. The CDR3 is 14 residues long. The CDR3 spells CASNQPGTGNEQYF. DNA for the CDR3: TGTGCCAGCAACCAACCCGGGACAGGGAACGAGCAGTACTTC.

This rearrangement joins TRBV11-2 to TRBJ1-2, with D possibly TRBD1 on 5 matching bases. CDR3 size: 14 residues. Trimming took 4 bases from V and 8 from J, leaving 17 bases between them. In germline, CDR1 is SGHAT, CDR2 FQNNGV. CDR3 region: CASSYDSAARGYTF. The CDR3 nucleotides are TGTGCCAGCAGCTACGACAGTGCGGCAAGAGGCTACACCTTC.

The rearrangement links TRBV5-1 to TRBJ2-5; 11 nucleotides match TRBD1. Germline V gene lookup returns CDR1 SGHRS and CDR2 YFSETQ. The CDR3 has 16 residues. After removal of 3 bases from V and 0 bases from J, the junction contained 4 bases not matched to a gene. CDR3: CASSSGTGGYQETQYF. The CDR3 DNA reads TGCGCCAGCAGCTCCGGGACAGGGGGGTACCAAGAGACCCAGTACTTC. The full variable domain, with the rest looked up from reference TRBV5-1 and TRBJ2-5, is KAGVTQTPRYLIKTRGQQVTLSCSPISGHRSVSWYQQTPGQGLQFLFEYFSETQRNKGNFPGRFSGRQFSNSRSEMNVSTLELGDSALYLCASSSGTGGYQETQYFGPGTRLLVL.

The chain has TRBV30 and TRBJ2-1, with D possibly matching TRBD1 (6 bases). The CDR3 is 13 amino acids. Germline V lookup: CDR1 GTSNPN, CDR2 SVGIG (reference sequence). V lost 5 bases and J 4 bases, leaving 12 bases between the germline ends. The CDR3 protein is CAWGRDTYNEQFF. In nucleotides, the CDR3 is TGTGCCTGGGGCCGGGACACATACAATGAGCAGTTCTTC. Supplemented by reference TRBV30 and TRBJ2-1, the full variable domain reads SQTIHQWPATLVQPVGSPLSLECTVEGTSNPNLYWYRQAAGRGLQLLFYSVGIGQISSEVPQNLSASRPQDRQFILSSKKLLLSDSGFYLCAWGRDTYNEQFFGPGTRLTVL.

V usage is TRBV7-3 and J usage is TRBJ2-2; D gene uncertain. The CDR3 covers 14 residues. Germline V gives CDR1 SGHTA, CDR2 FQGTGA. Trimming shortened V by 5 bases and J by 2 bases, and 9 bases separated the two germline ends. The CDR3 DNA reads TGTGCCAGCAGCCAAAACACCAACACCGGGGAGCTGTTTTTT. Encoded protein: CASSQNTNTGELFF.

The chain combines TRBV4-2 with TRBJ2-5; 8 bases fit TRBD2. V trimming: 1 base; J trimming: 2 bases; junction bases outside the gene matches: 12. This CDR3 has 18 residues. Germline V lookup: CDR1 LGHNA, CDR2 YNFKEQ. The CDR3 DNA is TGTGCCAGCAGCCAAGGGGGTATAACTGGCGGGGGGCAAGAGACCCAGTACTTC. As protein: CASSQGGITGGGQETQYF.

The chain employs TRBV7-6 and TRBJ2-3; 8 bases are shared with TRBD1. The germline gives CDR1 SGHVS, CDR2 FNYEAQ. After removal of 5 bases from V and 4 bases from J, the junction contained 5 bases not matched to a gene. This CDR3 has 14 amino acids. CDR3 in amino acids: CASSHGQGADTQYF. CDR3 bases: TGTGCCAGCAGCCACGGACAGGGTGCAGATACGCAGTATTTT.